Sequencing of this TCR beta chain was carried out in a study of T cell responses to AZD1222 COVID-19 vaccine. The wider study: Second-dose timings of about 4 or about 12 weeks were pooled. Study findings and constraints: Clonal diversity was possibly underestimated, and white British individuals and females predominated among donors. Baseline antibody screening turned up just a handful of seropositive AZD1222 recipients.

With respect to this clone: Its antigen is unidentified.

Method: immunoSEQ multiplex PCR; TCRdb's copy keeps in-frame clones and lacks some. In the table there are more than 150,000 clones, 90% of which are singletons. The material was peripheral blood, obtained on day 0 of AZD1222 vaccination. The receptor's source is an adult in good health.

CDR3 region: CASRGELTDSPLHF. CDR3 nucleotide sequence: TGTGCCAGCAGGGGGGAGCTTACCGATTCACCCCTCCACTTT. This chain connects TRBV6-5 to TRBJ1-6; a possible D gene is TRBD1 (5 bases). Germline V CDR1 and CDR2: MNHEY, SVGAGI. V was cut by 6 bases and J by 8 bases, with 14 bases left in between. The CDR3 has 14 residues.